The 28 T cell receptor beta chains listed next were all sequenced from one sample in a study of blood T cell repertoires in COVID-19. Here immunoSEQ multiplex PCR was the method, and the copy in TCRdb shows in-frame clones only, minus some. Among some 250,000 clones, about 68% were seen once, and the ten largest hold 2.5% to 4%. Sequences were obtained from peripheral blood. The source is a woman aged 80 or older with acute or convalescent COVID-19.

This clone was detected only a few times. The genes are TRBV3-1 (or the pseudogene TRBV3-2) and TRBJ2-5, with 8 nucleotides matching TRBD2. Germline values: CDR1 LGHDT, CDR2 YNNKEL (reference sequence). Trimming removed 3 bases from V and 5 bases from J; junction bases left unmatched: 5. This CDR3 has 14 amino acids. The CDR3 sequence is CASSQRTSRETQYF. The CDR3 nucleotides are TGTGCCAGCAGCCAGAGGACTAGCCGGGAGACCCAGTACTTC.

The sample holds a few counts of this clone. The chain recombines TRBV14 with TRBJ1-2; 9 nucleotides match TRBD1. Germline trimming cut 3 bases from V and 3 bases from J; bases unmatched to any gene: 8. Looked up from germline, CDR1 is SGHDN and CDR2 is FVKESK. The CDR3 loop spans 16 amino acids. The CDR3: CASSHYRDREDYGYTF. The DNA of the CDR3 is TGTGCCAGCAGCCACTACCGGGACAGGGAAGACTATGGCTACACCTTC.

The chain employs TRBV30 and TRBJ1-2; 10 bases are a match to TRBD1. This CDR3 contains 13 residues. CDR1 is GTSNPN, CDR2 SVGIG, per germline (reference sequence). Trimming took 2 bases from V and 5 from J; bases not matched to a gene: 2. CDR3 coding DNA: TGTGCCTGGAGTCGACAGGGGGCTTATGGCTACACCTTC. It translates to CAWSRQGAYGYTF.

CDR3 nucleotide sequence: TGTGCCAGCAGTAGAGAGGACAGGGATTCACCCCTCCACTTT. Translating it yields CASSREDRDSPLHF. This rearrangement joins TRBV6-5 to TRBJ1-6, with 8 bases that match TRBD1. V trimming: 5 bases; J trimming: 8 bases; junction bases outside the gene matches: 5. CDR1 and CDR2 (germline): MNHEY, SVGAGI. There are 14 residues in the CDR3.

The chain couples TRBV2 to TRBJ2-5; 7 nucleotides align to TRBD1. The CDR3 sequence is 11 residues long. Germline trimming cut 4 bases from V and 11 bases from J; bases unmatched to any gene: 4. The germline CDR1 and CDR2 sequences are SNHLY and FYNNEI. CDR3 protein: CASSVRGSQYF. The CDR3 DNA reads as TGTGCCAGCAGTGTCAGGGGGAGTCAGTACTTC.

The chain joins TRBV4-1 to TRBJ2-7; 7 bases line up with TRBD1. V was clipped by 0 bases and J by 2 bases; unmatched bases: 4. This CDR3 has 15 amino acids. Germline loops: CDR1 MGHRA, CDR2 YSYEKL. CDR3 DNA sequence: TGCGCCAGCAGCCAAGAAGACAGGGACACCTACGAGCAGTACTTC. It codes for CASSQEDRDTYEQYF.

This clone was observed a handful of times. The chain recombines TRBV6-5 with TRBJ1-5; no clear D. V dropped 7 bases and J dropped 0 bases, with 13 bases sitting between them. CDR3 length equals 15 residues. Looked up from germline, CDR1 is MNHEY and CDR2 is SVGAGI. The CDR3 sequence: CASTETYNSNQPQHF. Here the CDR3 DNA reads TGTGCCAGCACCGAGACATATAATAGCAATCAGCCCCAGCATTTT.

The V gene is TRBV7-2, the J gene TRBJ2-1; D is possibly TRBD2 (5 bases). This CDR3 spans 13 amino acids. Germline V gives CDR1 SGHTA, CDR2 FQGNSA. The ends were cut back, 5 bases at V and 6 bases at J, with 11 bases in the middle. The CDR3 loop reads CASSRRRTNEQFF. DNA for the CDR3: TGTGCCAGCAGCCGTAGGAGGACCAATGAGCAGTTCTTC.

The genes are TRBV7-2 and TRBJ2-3; 7 positions agree with TRBD1. V shed 2 bases, J shed 5 bases, and the junction held 16 bases outside the gene matches. This CDR3 region has 18 residues. Germline CDR1 reads SGHTA; CDR2 reads FQGNSA. In nucleotides, the CDR3 is TGTGCCAGCAGCTTATTTGGCTCCGGGACAGTTTCCCTAGATACGCAGTATTTT. Translated: CASSLFGSGTVSLDTQYF.

Remarks on this clone: The same CDR3 can be traced to other DNA sequences in this sample. The J gene is TRBJ2-1, the V gene TRBV3-1 (or the pseudogene TRBV3-2); no firm D call. The CDR3 is 14 residues long. V dropped 1 base and J dropped 2 bases, with 6 bases sitting between them. CDR1 and CDR2 (germline): LGHDT, YNNKEL (reference sequence). CDR3 loop: CASSQGGTYNEQFF. The CDR3 nucleotides read TGTGCCAGCAGCCAAGGAGGCACCTACAATGAGCAGTTCTTC.

CDR3 nucleotides: TGTGCCAGCAGCACCGGGACAGCGAATTCACCCCTCCACTTT. Protein: CASSTGTANSPLHF. V and J are TRBV27 and TRBJ1-6; TRBD1 matches 7 bases. CDR1 is MNHEY, CDR2 SMNVEV, per germline (reference sequence). J lost 7 bases, V lost 6 bases, and 6 bases had no gene match. This CDR3 is 14 amino acids long.

V gene TRBV5-6 combines with J gene TRBJ2-3; no clear D gene. The V end lost 3 bases, the J end lost 2 bases, and 4 bases lay between the germline ends. There are 12 residues in the CDR3. In germline, CDR1 is SGHDT, CDR2 YYEEEE. The CDR3 region is CASSSDTDTQYF. The CDR3 DNA reads TGTGCCAGCAGCTCAGACACAGATACGCAGTATTTT.

This clone was observed once. The V and J genes are TRBV21-1 and TRBJ1-2; TRBD1 is the table's D call, not checked against the DNA. TRBV21-1 is a known pseudogene. The CDR3 is made up of 20 amino acids. The CDR3 DNA follows: TGTGCCAGCAGCTCATCCGAGGAGGGACAGGGCATGAGGGGTGGCTATGGCTACACCTTC. Translation gives CASSSSEEGQGMRGGYGYTF.

The V and J genes are TRBV2 and TRBJ1-5; D remains unclear. The length of the CDR3 is 15 residues. Germline CDR1 is SNHLY and CDR2 is FYNNEI. Trimming shortened V by 6 bases and J by 0 bases, and 12 bases separated the two germline ends. The CDR3 here is CASRRTADSNQPQHF. The CDR3 region has the DNA TGTGCCAGCAGGAGGACTGCAGATAGCAATCAGCCCCAGCATTTT. The full variable domain, with the rest looked up from reference TRBV2 and TRBJ1-5, is EPEVTQTPSHQVTQMGQEVILRCVPISNHLYFYWYRQILGQKVEFLVSFYNNEISEKSEIFDDQFSVERPDGSNFTLKIRSTKLEDSAMYFCASRRTADSNQPQHFGDGTRLSIL.

This CDR3 is CASSLGTSARTNEQFF. In DNA, the CDR3 is TGCGCCAGCAGCCTGGGAACTAGCGCACGAACCAATGAGCAGTTCTTC. This chain links TRBV5-1 with TRBJ2-1; TRBD2 agrees at 7 bases. The CDR3 consists of 16 residues. J was trimmed by 6 bases and V by 4 bases; bases with no gene match: 13. Germline loops: CDR1 SGHRS, CDR2 YFSETQ.

The gene calls are TRBV10-3 and TRBJ1-2, with D unresolved. Germline CDR1 reads ENHRY; CDR2 reads SYGVKD. V shed 4 bases and J shed 4 bases, with 10 bases lying between them. CDR3 length equals 13 residues. CDR3 nucleotide sequence: TGTGCCATCAGTGGTCCCGGCGGCTATGGCTACACCTTC. Encoded protein: CAISGPGGYGYTF.

CDR3 coding DNA: TGTGCCAGCTCACTTAATAGGGGCCGGACAGGCGAGCAGTTCTTC. This codes for CASSLNRGRTGEQFF. V is TRBV18 and J is TRBJ2-1; TRBD1 aligns across 7 bases. Unmatched junction bases numbered 13, after V lost 4 bases and J lost 10 bases. In germline, CDR1 is KGHSH, CDR2 LQKENI. This CDR3 comprises 15 residues.

This rearrangement joins TRBV5-8 to TRBJ2-3; the D gene is possibly TRBD1 (6 bases). The CDR3 totals 17 residues. With 0 bases removed from V and 0 bases from J, the gap between germline ends came to 14 bases. The V gene's germline CDR1 is SGHTS and CDR2 YDEGEE. The CDR3: CASSLALGAGSTDTQYF. CDR3 in DNA: TGTGCCAGCAGCTTGGCCTTGGGGGCGGGCAGCACAGATACGCAGTATTTT. Looking up the rest from reference TRBV5-8 and TRBJ2-3 gives the full variable domain: EAGVTQSPTHLIKTRGQQATLRCSPISGHTSVYWYQQALGLGLQFLLWYDEGEERNRGNFPPRFSGRQFPNYSSELNVNALELEDSALYLCASSLALGAGSTDTQYFGPGTRLTVL.

The chain links TRBV9 to TRBJ1-2; perhaps TRBD1 as D (6 bases). The CDR3 has 14 amino acids. Germline lookup yields CDR1 SGDLS and CDR2 YYNGEE. Trimming removed 4 bases at V and 2 bases at J, with 12 bases between. The CDR3, as DNA: TGTGCCAGCAGCTCGGAGACAGGCAACTATGGCTACACCTTC. Translating gives CASSSETGNYGYTF.

The CDR3 DNA is TGTGCCAGTAGTATCTTAGGGACAGGGGGCCACCAGCCCCAGCATTTT. Translating it yields CASSILGTGGHQPQHF. The genes are TRBV19 and TRBJ1-5; 12 bases match TRBD1. J gave up 7 bases and V 3 bases, and 7 bases lay outside the gene matches. This CDR3 is built from 16 residues. Germline CDR1 reads LNHDA; CDR2 reads SQIVND (reference sequence).

Only a few counts were recorded for this clone. The genes are TRBV2 and TRBJ1-4, with TRBD1 matching over 7 bases. This CDR3 has 14 amino acids. The ends lost 4 bases at V and 4 bases at J; junction bases unmatched: 3. CDR1 SNHLY and CDR2 FYNNEI come from the germline V gene. CDR3 loop: CASSGRQGNEKLFF. DNA for the CDR3: TGTGCCAGCAGTGGCCGACAGGGTAATGAAAAACTGTTTTTT.

The V gene is TRBV19, the J gene TRBJ1-3; D is uncertain. V lost 6 bases and J 5 bases, leaving 23 bases between the germline ends. Per germline, CDR1 LNHDA and CDR2 SQIVND (reference sequence). The CDR3 is made up of 17 amino acids. CDR3 sequence reads: CASSPGVPGSPRNTIYF. DNA for the CDR3: TGTGCCAGTAGCCCAGGAGTCCCCGGGAGTCCCCGAAACACCATATATTTT.

This chain joins TRBV15 and TRBJ1-2, with D uncertain. Germline V gene lookup returns CDR1 LNHNV and CDR2 YYDKDF (reference sequence). V lost 0 bases and J 3 bases, leaving 17 bases between the germline ends. The CDR3 is 17 amino acids. Here the CDR3 reads CATSRDTPPKPDYGYTF. CDR3 DNA sequence: TGTGCCACCAGCAGAGATACCCCTCCGAAGCCGGACTATGGCTACACCTTC.

The rearrangement links TRBV2 to TRBJ2-7, with 9 bases lining up with TRBD2. Germline V gene lookup returns CDR1 SNHLY and CDR2 FYNNEI. The CDR3 consists of 19 residues. The V gene end was trimmed by 1 base and the J gene end by 4 bases; junction bases not matched to a gene: 17. In nucleotides, the CDR3 is TGTGCCAGCAGTGAAGGTTCGGTAGCGGGAGAGGGGATTCGGTACGAGCAGTACTTC. It yields the protein CASSEGSVAGEGIRYEQYF.

The CDR3 DNA reads as TGTGCCAGCAGCTTAGTTACCGGGGGAAGCACAGATACGCAGTATTTT. It specifies CASSLVTGGSTDTQYF. This sequence joins TRBV7-2 and TRBJ2-3, with a tentative D call TRBD2 (6 bases). The CDR3 contains 16 residues. CDR1 is SGHTA, CDR2 FQGNSA, per germline. V gave up 1 base and J gave up 0 bases, with 11 bases separating them.

This chain joins TRBV29-1 and TRBJ2-5, with TRBD1 matching 7 bases. V lost 7 bases to trimming and J lost 3 bases; unmatched junction nucleotides: 5. The germline CDR1 and CDR2 sequences are SQVTM and ANQGSEA. This CDR3 contains 12 residues. For the CDR3, the DNA is TGCAGCGCTGGGGACAGCAAAGAGACCCAGTACTTC. It is translated as CSAGDSKETQYF.

This clone has a handful of counts. The chain has TRBV5-1 and TRBJ1-4, with D maybe TRBD1 (6 bases). The V gene's germline CDR1 is SGHRS and CDR2 YFSETQ. Trimming cost V 4 bases and J 0 bases, with 10 bases left between them. The CDR3 covers 15 residues. CDR3 sequence: CASSPRQATNEKLFF. DNA for the CDR3: TGCGCCAGCAGCCCAAGACAGGCAACTAATGAAAAACTGTTTTTT.

The CDR3 loop reads CASSIRVRVNQPQHF. The CDR3 nucleotides read TGTGCCAGTAGTATTAGGGTCAGGGTTAATCAGCCCCAGCATTTT. The gene calls are TRBV19 and TRBJ1-5; tentatively, D is TRBD1 (5 bases). The CDR3 loop spans 15 amino acids. In germline, CDR1 is LNHDA, CDR2 SQIVND (reference sequence). The ends were cut back, 3 bases at V and 4 bases at J, with 13 bases in the middle.